Presented here are 22 T cell receptor beta chains from one specimen sequenced in a study of CD8 T cells in ankylosing spondylitis. TCRdb redid the calling of the 5' RACE reads with MiXCR, one entry per CDR3 protein. The sample lists some 95,000 distinct CDR3 sequences, 8.8% seen once, with roughly 5.6% in the top ten. Input material: blood, either unsorted or a sorted T cell fraction (not recorded which). The receptors stem from a male donor with ankylosing spondylitis or in good health (not recorded which).

This clonotype came up many times. The chain couples TRBV7-3 to TRBJ2-1; 8 bases are shared with TRBD1. The CDR3 spans 15 residues. Germline V CDR1 and CDR2: SGHTA, FQGTGA. V lost 6 bases to trimming and J lost 2 bases; unmatched junction nucleotides: 6. The DNA for the CDR3 is TGTGCCAGCAGGGAGCCGGGACAGGCCTACAATGAGCAGTTCTTC. It encodes CASREPGQAYNEQFF.

This clonotype occurred many times. The chain employs TRBV6-1 and TRBJ2-1; no firm D call. The germline V gene encodes CDR1 MNHNS and CDR2 SASEGT. This CDR3 spans 14 amino acids. V was trimmed by 5 bases and J by 0 bases, leaving 8 bases between them. CDR3 coding DNA: TGTGCCAGCAGTCCCACTCCCTCCTACAATGAGCAGTTCTTC. Translating it yields CASSPTPSYNEQFF.

At least ten counts were recorded for this clonotype. The chain links TRBV12-3 or TRBV12-4 to TRBJ2-5; 8 positions agree with TRBD2. After removal of 8 bases from V and 6 bases from J, the junction contained 11 bases not matched to a gene. The CDR3 loop spans 14 amino acids. The CDR3 reads CASAGSGVRQTQYF. The CDR3 DNA reads as TGTGCCAGCGCGGGTAGCGGGGTACGTCAGACCCAGTACTTC.

Note on this clonotype: A much larger clone differs from this one at a single base, so this may be a read error. J is TRBJ2-3 and V is TRBV7-3; TRBD2 agrees at 9 bases. The V segment lost 4 bases and the J segment 6 bases; nucleotides outside the gene matches: 11. This CDR3 comprises 16 residues. Germline CDR1 and CDR2: SGHTA and FQGTGA. This CDR3 is CASSSSPSGEADTQYF. In DNA form, the CDR3 reads TGTGCCAGCAGCTCTTCTCCTAGCGGGGAGGCTGATACGCAGTATTTT.

This clonotype has ten or more counts. The chain uses TRBV12-3 or TRBV12-4 and TRBJ2-1; 7 positions match TRBD2. V was clipped by 7 bases and J by 0 bases; unmatched bases: 3. The CDR3 spans 14 residues. The CDR3 region is CASNGGSSYNEQFF. The CDR3 DNA follows: TGTGCCAGCAACGGGGGGAGCTCCTACAATGAGCAGTTCTTC.

This clonotype was found many times. The chain has TRBV6-2 or TRBV6-3 and TRBJ2-5; a possible D gene is TRBD2 (7 bases). Between the trimmed V and J ends, which lost 7 bases and 6 bases, there was a span of 36 bases. The CDR3 contains 20 residues. Germline lookup yields CDR1 MNHEY and CDR2 SVGEGT. The CDR3 DNA is TGTGCCAGCAATAGCAACGGAAGACGGACAGCGGGATCCCATCGGCAGACCCAGTACTTC. It translates to CASNSNGRRTAGSHRQTQYF.

This chain links TRBV13 with TRBJ2-7; TRBD2 aligns across 11 bases. Germline CDR1 reads PRHDT; CDR2 reads FYEKMQ (reference sequence). J gave up 0 bases and V 6 bases, and 7 bases lay outside the gene matches. This CDR3 spans 16 amino acids. The CDR3 region is CASRSSGGAGSYEQYF. The CDR3 bases are TGTGCCAGCAGAAGTAGCGGGGGGGCCGGCTCCTACGAGCAGTACTTC.

This chain connects TRBV21-1 to TRBJ2-2. TRBV21-1 is recorded as a pseudogene. The CDR3 has 12 residues. The CDR3 sequence: CASSGRTGELFF. The CDR3 DNA reads as TGTGCCAGCAGCGGCAGAACCGGAGAGCTGTTTTTT.

The sample holds many counts of this clonotype. This chain links TRBV28 with TRBJ1-2, with D possibly matching TRBD1 (5 bases). This CDR3 spans 14 amino acids. Germline-derived CDR1 and CDR2 are MDHEN and SYDVKM. V shed 7 bases and J shed 4 bases, with 16 bases lying between them. CDR3 loop: CASTRLGLGYGYTF. DNA for the CDR3: TGTGCCAGCACCCGGCTGGGGCTCGGCTATGGCTACACCTTC.

This clonotype appeared many times. The chain combines TRBV9 with TRBJ2-7; D uncertain. There are 15 residues in the CDR3. The germline V gene encodes CDR1 SGDLS and CDR2 YYNGEE. V was shortened by 0 bases and J by 0 bases, with 10 bases between the two germline ends. The CDR3 protein is CASSVGSAVSYEQYF. DNA for the CDR3: TGTGCCAGCAGCGTAGGATCGGCGGTCTCCTACGAGCAGTACTTC.

The chain recombines TRBV5-1 with TRBJ2-7, with a possible D match to TRBD1 (5 bases). Germline V lookup: CDR1 SGHRS, CDR2 YFSETQ. V dropped 0 bases and J dropped 7 bases, with 17 bases sitting between them. The CDR3 sequence is 15 residues long. CDR3 nucleotides: TGCGCCAGCAGCTTGGATCCAGGGTTTGCTTGGGAGCAGTACTTC. It specifies CASSLDPGFAWEQYF.

This clonotype was seen repeatedly, ten times or more. This rearrangement joins TRBV7-8 to TRBJ2-1, with TRBD1 matching 9 bases. This CDR3 region has 16 residues. The germline CDR1 and CDR2 sequences are SGHVS and FQNEAQ. V dropped 0 bases and J dropped 10; count of bases not matched to a gene: 10. CDR3 protein: CASSLAGQGRRGEQFF. DNA of the CDR3: TGTGCCAGCAGCTTAGCGGGACAGGGAAGAAGGGGCGAGCAGTTCTTC.

This clonotype was counted at least ten times. The V gene is TRBV29-1, the J gene TRBJ1-2; TRBD1 might be the D (6 bases). The CDR3 has 12 residues. Germline-derived CDR1 and CDR2 are SQVTM and ANQGSEA. V was shortened by 2 bases and J by 7 bases, with 11 bases between the two germline ends. CDR3 bases: TGCAGCGTTGAATGGACAGACTGTGGCTACACCTTC. This gives the protein CSVEWTDCGYTF.

This clonotype was observed at least ten times. The rearrangement links TRBV7-3 to TRBJ2-1; 9 bases fit TRBD2. Germline trimming cut 1 base from V and 0 bases from J; bases unmatched to any gene: 7. Germline values: CDR1 SGHTA, CDR2 FQGTGA. The CDR3 is 18 amino acids. CDR3 in amino acids: CASSLRWTSESSYNEQFF. DNA of the CDR3: TGTGCCAGCAGCTTAAGGTGGACTAGCGAAAGCTCCTACAATGAGCAGTTCTTC.

This clonotype was observed at least ten times. The genes are TRBV5-1 and TRBJ2-1, with 9 bases that match TRBD2. From germline, CDR1 is SGHRS and CDR2 YFSETQ. V lost 7 bases to trimming and J lost 8 bases; unmatched junction nucleotides: 7. The CDR3 sequence is 13 residues long. The CDR3 nucleotides read TGCGCCAGCGGCCCTAGCGGGACCTATGAGCAGTTCTTC. Translation: CASGPSGTYEQFF. The complete variable domain, with remaining parts taken from reference TRBV5-1 and TRBJ2-1, reads KAGVTQTPRYLIKTRGQQVTLSCSPISGHRSVSWYQQTPGQGLQFLFEYFSETQRNKGNFPGRFSGRQFSNSRSEMNVSTLELGDSALYLCASGPSGTYEQFFGPGTRLTVL.

This clonotype was picked up many times. The J gene is TRBJ1-5, the V gene TRBV20-1; D gene uncertain. Germline CDR1 reads DFQATT; CDR2 reads SNEGSKA (reference sequence). V lost 0 bases and J 9 bases, leaving 9 bases between the germline ends. The CDR3 runs to 12 residues. CDR3 DNA sequence: TGCAGTGCTAGAGAAGGCAAGGGGCCCCAGCATTTT. Translation gives CSAREGKGPQHF.

This clonotype showed up many times. The V call is TRBV7-2, the J call TRBJ2-7; 11 positions agree with TRBD2. The CDR3 has 15 amino acids. J lost 9 bases, V lost 1 base, and 8 bases had no gene match. Germline V lookup: CDR1 SGHTA, CDR2 FQGNSA. Here the CDR3 DNA reads TGTGCCAGCAGCTTAGGACTAGCGGGACCGTTAGGGCAGTACTTC. Translated: CASSLGLAGPLGQYF.

At least ten counts were recorded for this clonotype. This rearrangement joins TRBV12-3 or TRBV12-4 to TRBJ2-1, with TRBD2 identical over 9 bases. V lost 7 bases and J lost 6; bases outside the gene matches: 10. The CDR3 covers 15 residues. The CDR3 loop reads CASISGLADANEQFF. CDR3 sequence (DNA): TGTGCCAGCATCTCGGGACTAGCCGACGCCAATGAGCAGTTCTTC.

This clonotype has only a few counts. V usage is TRBV30 and J usage is TRBJ2-7; the D is unclear. Germline V lookup: CDR1 GTSNPN, CDR2 SVGIG (reference sequence). V was shortened by 2 bases and J by 1 base, with 6 bases between the two germline ends. The CDR3 extends over 12 amino acids. CDR3 sequence (DNA): TGTGCCTGGAGTAAATCGTCCTACGAGCAGTACTTC. Translating gives CAWSKSSYEQYF.

This clonotype appeared a few times. The rearrangement links TRBV6-1 to TRBJ2-7; D possibly corresponds to TRBD1 (5 bases). Between the trimmed V and J ends, which lost 5 bases and 1 base, there was a span of 18 bases. CDR3 length equals 16 residues. CDR1 is MNHNS and CDR2 is SASEGT in the germline V gene. CDR3 loop: CASSTNLDKGSYEQYF. The CDR3 DNA reads as TGTGCCAGCAGTACCAATCTCGACAAGGGGTCCTACGAGCAGTACTTC.

This clonotype has at least ten counts. The chain links TRBV7-8 to TRBJ2-2, with a weak D call TRBD2 (6 bases). Germline V gives CDR1 SGHVS, CDR2 FQNEAQ. Trimming removed 0 bases at V and 6 bases at J, with 11 bases between. The CDR3 extends over 15 amino acids. The CDR3 is CASSLASRRAGELFF. CDR3 DNA sequence: TGTGCCAGCAGCTTAGCGAGCCGGAGGGCCGGGGAGCTGTTTTTT.

In its sample, this clonotype was seen many times. This chain uses TRBV6-5 with TRBJ1-2; 8 nucleotides agree with TRBD1. The V and J ends lost 0 bases and 9 bases, in that order; junction bases with no gene match: 9. CDR3 length: 15 residues. Germline CDR1 reads MNHEY; CDR2 reads SVGAGI. The CDR3 spells CASSYSQQGEESYTF. CDR3 DNA: TGTGCCAGCAGTTACTCGCAACAGGGGGAGGAAAGCTACACCTTC.